This T cell receptor (beta chain) stems from a study of Graves' ophthalmopathy and Graves' hyperthyroidism. TCR beta CDR3 regions were amplified from RNA transcripts. Second-round multiplex PCR came after a first-round RT-PCR that employed HTBI primers. MiXCR, applied by TCRdb to the multiplex PCR reads, yields one record per CDR3 protein. The sample lists about 480,000 distinct CDR3 sequences; around 14% were seen once. Trimming left V 6 bases short and J 0 bases short, with 15 bases between. The CDR3 extends over 16 amino acids. The chain links TRBV12-3 or TRBV12-4 to TRBJ1-3, with D tentatively TRBD1 (5 bases). What was sequenced was blood. This sequence was found in a young woman with Graves' ophthalmopathy. The CDR3 here is CASRDTGHLSGNTIYF. CDR3 DNA: TGTGCCAGCAGAGATACTGGACACCTCTCTGGAAACACCATATATTTT.